A single sample gave rise to the 18 T cell receptor beta chains below, sequenced in a study of T cell changes during pregnancy in multiple sclerosis. The table came from immunoSEQ multiplex PCR; TCRdb's copy has only in-frame clones and leaves some out. The sample gives about 40,000 clones, around 91% of which show up once; 0.7% to 1% is in the top ten. The material was CD4+ T cells from peripheral blood mononuclear cells, obtained before pregnancy. The receptor source for this set is a female donor with multiple sclerosis, enrolled in a pregnancy study.

The chain couples TRBV25-1 to TRBJ2-1; 10 nucleotides agree with TRBD2. Trimming removed 3 bases from V and 9 bases from J; junction bases left unmatched: 8. Germline V gene lookup returns CDR1 MGHDK and CDR2 SYGVNS. The CDR3 length is 15 residues. CDR3 nucleotide sequence: TGTGCCAGCAGTGAGGGCCTAGCGGGAGCTGGTGAGCAGTTCTTC. Residues: CASSEGLAGAGEQFF.

Only one count was recorded for this clone. The CDR3 coding sequence is TGTGCCAGCAGCAGGGGACATGGACAGGGGGAAGAGACCCAGTACTTC. It is translated as CASSRGHGQGEETQYF. This rearrangement joins TRBV5-4 to TRBJ2-5; 10 positions agree with TRBD1. CDR3 length: 16 amino acids. V dropped 4 bases and J dropped 3; count of bases not matched to a gene: 9. Germline assignment: CDR1 SGHNT and CDR2 YYREEE (reference sequence).

This clone was seen once. The chain joins TRBV30 to TRBJ2-7; 7 bases match TRBD2. Unmatched junction bases numbered 15, after V lost 5 bases and J lost 5 bases. The germline V gene encodes CDR1 GTSNPN and CDR2 SVGIG (reference sequence). The CDR3 runs to 15 residues. The CDR3, as DNA: TGTGCCTGGCAGTCGAATGGGGGGAGGGCCGACGAGCAGTACTTC. Protein: CAWQSNGGRADEQYF. Variable domain in full (rest from reference TRBV30 and TRBJ2-7): SQTIHQWPATLVQPVGSPLSLECTVEGTSNPNLYWYRQAAGRGLQLLFYSVGIGQISSEVPQNLSASRPQDRQFILSSKKLLLSDSGFYLCAWQSNGGRADEQYFGPGTRLTVT.

A few counts support this clone. The chain combines TRBV5-6 with TRBJ1-5; D is possibly TRBD1 (5 bases). This CDR3 comprises 17 residues. Germline CDR1 and CDR2: SGHDT and YYEEEE. Trimming removed 3 bases at V and 0 bases at J, with 16 bases between. CDR3 coding DNA: TGTGCCAGCAGCTCGGGGGTAGGCAGTTATAGCAATCAGCCCCAGCATTTT. Amino acids: CASSSGVGSYSNQPQHF.

This chain links TRBV11-2 with TRBJ2-4; the match to TRBD2 covers 8 bases. Germline V gives CDR1 SGHAT, CDR2 FQNNGV. The junction had 14 bases not matched to a gene; V was cut back by 6 bases and J by 1 base. The CDR3 covers 18 residues. The CDR3 DNA is TGTGCCAGCAGATTCGGGGGGGCAGGGTACATTGCCAAAAACATTCAGTACTTC. It specifies CASRFGGAGYIAKNIQYF.

V gene TRBV19 combines with J gene TRBJ2-7; 12 bases agree with TRBD1. Germline V lookup: CDR1 LNHDA, CDR2 SQIVND (reference sequence). This CDR3 spans 16 amino acids. The V gene end was trimmed by 1 base and the J gene end by 3 bases; junction bases not matched to a gene: 4. The CDR3 nucleotides read TGTGCCAGTAGTATAGTCGGGACAGGGGGCTACTACGAGCAGTACTTC. Protein product: CASSIVGTGGYYEQYF.

The gene calls are TRBV6-1 and TRBJ1-5; 9 bases are shared with TRBD1. V lost 2 bases to trimming and J lost 7 bases; unmatched junction nucleotides: 6. Germline V gene data show CDR1 as MNHNS and CDR2 as SASEGT. This CDR3 is 15 amino acids long. The CDR3 sequence: CASSEIGQGRQPQHF. As DNA, the CDR3 is TGTGCCAGCAGTGAAATAGGACAGGGGCGACAGCCCCAGCATTTT.

The rearrangement uses TRBV25-1 and TRBJ2-4; 7 bases line up with TRBD1. This CDR3 is 15 amino acids long. Looked up from germline, CDR1 is MGHDK and CDR2 is SYGVNS. V gave up 5 bases and J gave up 9 bases; unmatched junction bases: 13. The chain's CDR3 is CASSMRTGGLGIQYF. The CDR3 bases are TGTGCCAGCAGTATGCGGACAGGCGGGTTAGGCATTCAGTACTTC. The full variable domain, completed using reference TRBV25-1 and TRBJ2-4, is EADIYQTPRYLVIGTGKKITLECSQTMGHDKMYWYQQDPGMELHLIHYSYGVNSTEKGDLSSESTVSRIRTEHFPLTLESARPSHTSQYLCASSMRTGGLGIQYFGAGTRLSVL.

V usage is TRBV7-9 and J usage is TRBJ2-3; TRBD1 might be the D (6 bases). In germline, CDR1 is SEHNR, CDR2 FQNEAQ (reference sequence). V was shortened by 5 bases and J by 2 bases, with 14 bases between the two germline ends. There are 15 residues in the CDR3. In nucleotides, the CDR3 is TGTGCCAGCAGCCTCCTCAGGGGACCCACAGATACGCAGTATTTT. It yields the protein CASSLLRGPTDTQYF.

V is TRBV2 and J is TRBJ2-3, with a tentative D call TRBD2 (7 bases). Germline V CDR1 and CDR2: SNHLY, FYNNEI. Between the trimmed V and J ends, which lost 7 bases and 4 bases, there was a span of 18 bases. The CDR3 is 15 residues long. The CDR3 coding sequence is TGTGCCAGCAAGGTTGGGGGGGCAAGGTCAGATACGCAGTATTTT. Its protein product is CASKVGGARSDTQYF.

The chain uses TRBV11-3 and TRBJ2-1; perhaps TRBD1 as D (6 bases). There are 15 residues in the CDR3. The V gene lost 5 bases and the J gene lost 4 bases, with 15 bases spanning the gap. Germline V gene sequence: CDR1 SGHNT, CDR2 YENEEA. For the CDR3, the DNA is TGTGCCAGCAGCCCCGGACAGAGCCTTTACAATGAGCAGTTCTTC. Its translation: CASSPGQSLYNEQFF.

The V gene is TRBV9, the J gene TRBJ1-5; possibly TRBD1 for D (5 bases). The CDR3 contains 14 residues. V gave up 3 bases and J gave up 9 bases, with 16 bases separating them. Germline CDR1 is SGDLS and CDR2 is YYNGEE. This CDR3 reads CASSASWGERPQHF. CDR3 nucleotide sequence: TGTGCCAGCAGCGCCTCCTGGGGGGAAAGGCCCCAGCATTTT.

The rearrangement uses TRBV6-1 and TRBJ2-7; TRBD2 matches at 9 bases. The CDR3 spans 17 residues. Per the germline V gene, CDR1 is MNHNS and CDR2 is SASEGT. V dropped 3 bases and J dropped 6; count of bases not matched to a gene: 15. CDR3 sequence (DNA): TGTGCCAGCAGTGATTCGGGGGGGGCGGGAGGGAGGATCGAGCAGTACTTC. Its translation: CASSDSGGAGGRIEQYF.

This chain links TRBV19 with TRBJ2-2, with a weak D call TRBD2 (6 bases). This CDR3 spans 14 amino acids. The germline V gene has CDR1 LNHDA and CDR2 SQIVND (reference sequence). The V end lost 7 bases, the J end lost 6 bases, and 15 bases lay between the germline ends. The chain's CDR3 is CASKAGRASGELFF. The CDR3 bases are TGTGCCAGTAAGGCGGGAAGGGCCTCCGGGGAGCTGTTTTTT. The full variable domain, rest sourced from reference TRBV19 and TRBJ2-2, is DGGITQSPKYLFRKEGQNVTLSCEQNLNHDAMYWYRQDPGQGLRLIYYSQIVNDFQKGDIAEGYSVSREKKESFPLTVTSAQKNPTAFYLCASKAGRASGELFFGEGSRLTVL.

The chain is built from TRBV4-2 and TRBJ2-7; 9 bases are shared with TRBD1. The CDR3 totals 14 residues. Germline V gene sequence: CDR1 LGHNA, CDR2 YNFKEQ. Trimming removed 1 base from V and 4 bases from J; junction bases left unmatched: 2. The CDR3 spells CASSQATGGYEQYF. Written as DNA, the CDR3 is TGTGCCAGCAGCCAAGCGACAGGGGGGTACGAGCAGTACTTC.

This clone was recorded only once. The chain couples TRBV2 to TRBJ2-6; TRBD1 agrees at 7 bases. The V segment lost 2 bases and the J segment 2 bases; nucleotides outside the gene matches: 0. Looked up from germline, CDR1 is SNHLY and CDR2 is FYNNEI. The length of the CDR3 is 15 residues. The CDR3 DNA is TGTGCCAGCAGTGAAACAGGGGCTGGGGCCAACGTCCTGACTTTC. The encoded protein is CASSETGAGANVLTF.

V gene TRBV5-4 combines with J gene TRBJ2-7; 7 positions agree with TRBD1. V lost 5 bases and J lost 3; bases outside the gene matches: 11. The CDR3 loop spans 15 amino acids. Germline-derived CDR1 and CDR2 are SGHNT and YYREEE (reference sequence). The CDR3 protein is CASSIDRDISYEQYF. The DNA for the CDR3 is TGTGCCAGCAGTATTGACAGGGACATCAGCTACGAGCAGTACTTC.

The V call is TRBV6-6, the J call TRBJ2-5; TRBD2 matches at 7 bases. V trimming: 8 bases; J trimming: 7 bases; junction bases outside the gene matches: 7. The CDR3 covers 12 residues. Germline V gene data show CDR1 as MNHNY and CDR2 as SVGAGI (reference sequence). The CDR3 protein is CASFTGGGTQYF. DNA of the CDR3: TGTGCCAGCTTTACGGGAGGAGGGACCCAGTACTTC.